The clone carrying this TCR beta chain was detected only a few times. The sample comes from a study of blood T cell repertoires in COVID-19. Turning to the study itself: From the United States, Italy and Spain came samples of acute and convalescent COVID-19. Sample material is recorded as cDNA or gDNA derived from T cells, B-cell-depleted T cells, or PBMCs.

Study processing details: Amplifying reference gene primers gave estimates of nucleated cell counts. Using immunoSEQ multiplex PCR, the repertoire was profiled, and TCRdb retains in-frame clones only, with some absent. V and J calls and clone size are copied from that table; D and trimming were computed from the DNA. The table has some 120,000 clones, about two thirds seen once. This CDR3 spans 16 amino acids. Germline V gene data show CDR1 as SNHLY and CDR2 as FYNNEI. Trimming cost V 6 bases and J 6 bases; bases outside gene matches: 15. This TCR came from a human donor with acute or convalescent COVID-19. The donor label of this sample is uncertain. The chain is built from TRBV2 and TRBJ2-5, with TRBD2 matching over 8 bases. Material: peripheral blood. The chain's CDR3 is CASRAASAGGTKTQYF. Here the CDR3 DNA reads TGTGCCAGCAGAGCCGCTTCGGCGGGGGGCACGAAGACCCAGTACTTC.